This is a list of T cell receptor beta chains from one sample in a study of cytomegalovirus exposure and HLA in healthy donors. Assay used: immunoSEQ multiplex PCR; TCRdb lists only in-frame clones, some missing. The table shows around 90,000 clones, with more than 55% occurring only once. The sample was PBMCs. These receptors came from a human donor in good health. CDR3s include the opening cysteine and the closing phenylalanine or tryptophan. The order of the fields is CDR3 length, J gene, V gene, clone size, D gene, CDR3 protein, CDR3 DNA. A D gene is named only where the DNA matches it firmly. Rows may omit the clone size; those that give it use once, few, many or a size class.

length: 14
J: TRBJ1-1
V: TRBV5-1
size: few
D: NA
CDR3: CASSFGQMNTEAFF
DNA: TGCGCCAGCAGCTTCGGACAGATGAACACTGAAGCTTTCTTT

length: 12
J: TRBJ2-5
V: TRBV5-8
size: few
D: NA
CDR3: CASSYMWETQYF
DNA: TGTGCCAGCAGCTACATGTGGGAGACCCAGTACTTC

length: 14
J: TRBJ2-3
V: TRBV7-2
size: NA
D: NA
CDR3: CASSLTRGPDTQYF
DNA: TGTGCCAGCAGCTTGACCAGGGGCCCCGATACGCAGTATTTT

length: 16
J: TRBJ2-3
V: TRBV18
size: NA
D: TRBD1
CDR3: CASSPSGTGATDTQYF
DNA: TGTGCCAGCTCACCTTCCGGGACAGGGGCCACAGATACGCAGTATTTT

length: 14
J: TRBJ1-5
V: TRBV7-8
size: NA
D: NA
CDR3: CASSLDQGLKPQHF
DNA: TGTGCCAGCAGCTTGGATCAGGGACTTAAGCCCCAGCATTTT

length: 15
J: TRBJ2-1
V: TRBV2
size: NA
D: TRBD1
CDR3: CASSPLGQNNNEQFF
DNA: TGTGCCAGTTCCCCCCTGGGACAGAACAACAATGAGCAGTTCTTC

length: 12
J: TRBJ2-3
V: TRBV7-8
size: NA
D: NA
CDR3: CASSFLTDTQYF
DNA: TGTGCCAGCAGCTTCCTCACAGATACGCAGTATTTT

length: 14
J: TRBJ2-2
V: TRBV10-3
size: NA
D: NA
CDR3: CAISVARRTGELFF
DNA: TGTGCCATCAGTGTAGCGCGAAGGACCGGGGAGCTGTTTTTT

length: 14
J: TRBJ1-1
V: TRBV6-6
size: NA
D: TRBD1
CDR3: CASTTLTGGTEAFF
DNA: TGTGCCAGCACCACCTTGACAGGGGGCACTGAAGCTTTCTTT

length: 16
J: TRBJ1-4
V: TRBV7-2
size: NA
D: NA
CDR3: CASSSPPGGGNEKLFF
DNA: TGTGCCAGCAGCTCACCCCCGGGGGGGGGTAATGAAAAACTGTTTTTT

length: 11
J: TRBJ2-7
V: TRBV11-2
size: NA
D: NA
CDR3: CASSPGEEQYF
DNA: TGTGCCAGCAGCCCCGGGGAAGAGCAGTACTTC

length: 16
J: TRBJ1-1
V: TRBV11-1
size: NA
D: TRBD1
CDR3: CASSDDREALGVYAFF
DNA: TGTGCCAGCAGCGACGACAGGGAGGCCCTCGGGGTGTACGCTTTCTTT

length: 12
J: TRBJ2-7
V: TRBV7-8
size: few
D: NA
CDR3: CASSHPGVEQYF
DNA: TGTGCCAGCAGCCATCCAGGGGTCGAGCAGTACTTC

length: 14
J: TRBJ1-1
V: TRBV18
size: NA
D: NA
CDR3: CASSRGTLNTEAFF
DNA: TGTGCCAGCTCACGGGGCACCTTGAACACTGAAGCTTTCTTT